The 8 T cell receptor beta chains below were found in one sample sequenced in a study of T cells in Graves' hyperthyroidism and ophthalmopathy. TCR beta CDR3 region amplification was performed from RNA transcripts. Carried out on the TCR CDR3, a first-round RT-PCR used the HTBI primer set. TCRdb passed the multiplex PCR reads through MiXCR, listing each CDR3 protein once. The profile covers approximately 740,000 distinct CDR3 sequences, with about 15% appearing a single time and roughly 10% taken by the ten largest. Sequencing used blood. Every receptor here comes from a woman aged 18-30 years with Graves' hyperthyroidism.

This clonotype was recorded at least ten times. The chain employs TRBV2 and TRBJ2-1; 10 bases match TRBD1. Germline CDR1 SNHLY, CDR2 FYNNEI. The V and J ends lost 6 bases and 2 bases, in that order; junction bases with no gene match: 4. This CDR3 region has 15 residues. As DNA, the CDR3 is TGTGCCAGCAGCAGAGGACAGGGGGCCTACAATGAGCAGTTCTTC. Amino acids: CASSRGQGAYNEQFF.

This clonotype was recorded many times. CDR3 in amino acids: CASSYLPPPNTGELFF. The CDR3 coding sequence is TGTGCCAGCAGTTACTTGCCCCCTCCGAACACCGGGGAGCTGTTTTTT. This chain joins TRBV6-5 and TRBJ2-2, with D hard to call. This CDR3 is built from 16 residues. V was trimmed by 1 base and J by 0 bases, leaving 9 bases between them. Germline values: CDR1 MNHEY, CDR2 SVGAGI.

The chain couples TRBV25-1 to TRBJ1-2; weak D call: TRBD1 (5 bases). CDR1 is MGHDK, CDR2 SYGVNS, per germline. Between the trimmed V and J ends, which lost 1 base and 6 bases, there was a span of 9 bases. CDR3 size: 13 residues. The CDR3 loop reads CASSEFGRDGYTF. The CDR3 nucleotides are TGTGCCAGCAGTGAATTCGGCAGGGATGGCTACACCTTC.

This clonotype was detected ten times or more. This chain uses TRBV27 with TRBJ2-7; 7 bases are shared with TRBD1. The germline V gene encodes CDR1 MNHEY and CDR2 SMNVEV (reference sequence). The CDR3 loop spans 15 amino acids. The J segment lost 5 bases and the V segment lost 2 bases, leaving 9 bases of the junction unmatched. In nucleotides, the CDR3 is TGTGCCAGCAGTTTAACAACCGGGACAGTCCACGAGCAGTACTTC. Residues: CASSLTTGTVHEQYF.

The J gene is TRBJ2-1, the V gene TRBV16, with TRBD2 matching 12 bases. This CDR3 has 17 residues. Losses at the gene ends were 1 base for V and 4 bases for J; bases not matched to a gene: 5. Germline CDR1 and CDR2: KGHSY and FQNENV. CDR3 protein: CASSQWLTSGSYNEQFF. CDR3 DNA: TGTGCCAGCAGCCAATGGCTGACTAGCGGGAGTTACAATGAGCAGTTCTTC. The full variable domain, rest sourced from reference TRBV16 and TRBJ2-1, is GEEVAQTPKHLVRGEGQKAKLYCAPIKGHSYVFWYQQVLKNEFKFLISFQNENVFDETGMPKERFSAKCLPNSPCSLEIQATKLEDSAVYFCASSQWLTSGSYNEQFFGPGTRLTVL.

Many counts were recorded for this clonotype. The chain couples TRBV7-9 to TRBJ2-1, with D possibly being TRBD1 (6 bases). Germline V gene sequence: CDR1 SEHNR, CDR2 FQNEAQ (reference sequence). Deletions cut 5 bases from V and 8 bases from J, with 13 bases between. The CDR3 runs to 13 residues. The CDR3 nucleotides read TGTGCCAGCAGCCCTACAGGGTCCCATGAGCAGTTCTTC. Its translation is CASSPTGSHEQFF. Using reference TRBV7-9 and TRBJ2-1 for the parts outside the CDR3, the full variable domain is DTGVSQNPRHKITKRGQNVTFRCDPISEHNRLYWYRQTLGQGPEFLTYFQNEAQLEKSRLLSDRFSAERPKGSFSTLEIQRTEQGDSAMYLCASSPTGSHEQFFGPGTRLTVL.

This clonotype was seen a few times. The chain carries TRBV2 and TRBJ2-2, with D possibly being TRBD2 (7 bases). Per germline, CDR1 SNHLY and CDR2 FYNNEI. The CDR3 contains 15 residues. V dropped 6 bases and J dropped 4 bases, with 15 bases sitting between them. The CDR3 nucleotides are TGTGCCAGCAGGGGGGCTAGCGGAGGCACCGGGGAGCTGTTTTTT. Amino acids: CASRGASGGTGELFF.

This clonotype was counted ten times or more. The genes are TRBV13 and TRBJ2-1; D unclear. Trimming cost V 5 bases and J 6 bases, with 23 bases left between them. CDR1 and CDR2 (germline): PRHDT, FYEKMQ (reference sequence). This CDR3 contains 17 residues. The CDR3 loop reads CASSDDPSKGPGNEQFF. Here the CDR3 DNA reads TGTGCCAGCAGCGACGACCCCAGTAAAGGTCCCGGCAATGAGCAGTTCTTC. Full variable domain (rest looked up from reference TRBV13 and TRBJ2-1): AAGVIQSPRHLIKEKRETATLKCYPIPRHDTVYWYQQGPGQDPQFLISFYEKMQSDKGSIPDRFSAQQFSDYHSELNMSSLELGDSALYFCASSDDPSKGPGNEQFFGPGTRLTVL.